Listed below are T cell receptor beta chains from one sample, sequenced in a study of blood T cell repertoires in COVID-19. Clones were read by immunoSEQ multiplex PCR, and TCRdb kept only the in-frame ones, dropping some. Of about 200,000 clones detected, more than 85% appear once; the ten largest clones hold around 23%. The sequencing input was PBMCs or T cells enriched from blood (not recorded which). Receptors were obtained from a woman in her 40s in a cohort exposed to, infected with or recovered from COVID-19 (not recorded which). The CDR3 runs from the conserved cysteine through the conserved F or W. A D gene is named only where the DNA matches it firmly. Clone size, where shown, is once, few, many, or a class for clones that have expanded.

D	V	size	J	DNA	CDR3
TRBD1	TRBV6-5	NA	TRBJ1-2	TGTGCCAGCAGTTACCGGACAGGGGATGGCTACACCTTC	CASSYRTGDGYTF
NA	TRBV5-1	NA	TRBJ2-6	TGCGCCAGCAGCTTGTTGGCCTGGGGCGGAGTAAGCTCTGGGGCCAACGTCCTGACTTTC	CASSLLAWGGVSSGANVLTF
NA	TRBV7-2	NA	TRBJ1-1	TGTGCCAGCAGCCTTACTCACGGGAACACTGAAGCTTTCTTT	CASSLTHGNTEAFF
NA	TRBV6-5	NA	TRBJ1-3	TGTGCCAGCAGTTTCCCTCCGGGGGGGGTCGGAAACACCATATATTTT	CASSFPPGGVGNTIYF
TRBD1	TRBV4-1	NA	TRBJ1-2	TGCGCCAGCAGCCCAGCGTCCCGGACAGGAGGTAATGGCTACACCTTC	CASSPASRTGGNGYTF
TRBD1	TRBV18	NA	TRBJ1-1	TGTGCCAGCTCACAGGGACAGGGCGAGTTGGCTTTCTTT	CASSQGQGELAFF
TRBD2	TRBV2	once	TRBJ2-2	TGTGCCAGCAGTAAAGGGGGACTAGCGGGAAAGACCGGGGAGCTGTTTTTT	CASSKGGLAGKTGELFF
NA	TRBV5-4	NA	TRBJ1-1	TGTGCCAGCAGCTTTGGTTTACGGGGACTAAACCCACTGAACACTGAAGCTTTCTTT	CASSFGLRGLNPLNTEAFF
TRBD1	TRBV11-2	NA	TRBJ1-2	TGTGCCAGCAGCCATCTCGGGACAGGGGAATTTGGTGGCTACACCTTC	CASSHLGTGEFGGYTF
NA	TRBV6-1	NA	TRBJ2-7	NA	CASSEFGQGNF
TRBD1	TRBV14	NA	TRBJ2-2	TGTGCCAGCAGCCAGCGGACAGGGCCCCGGGAGCTGTTTTTT	CASSQRTGPRELFF
NA	TRBV11-3	NA	TRBJ2-2	TGTGCCAGCAGCTTTAGACAGGTGAACACCGGGGAGCTGTTTTTT	CASSFRQVNTGELFF
NA	TRBV12-3/TRBV12-4	NA	TRBJ2-6	TGTGCCAGCAGTTTAGCCCTGGCCAACGTCCTGACTTTC	CASSLALANVLTF
TRBD2	TRBV27	few	TRBJ2-1	TGTGCCAGCAGTACTAGCGGGAGGGTGGTTGAGCAGTTCTTC	CASSTSGRVVEQFF
NA	TRBV10-1	NA	TRBJ1-1	TGCGCCAGTCAGGCTGAAGCTTTCTTT	CASQAEAFF
TRBD1	TRBV28	NA	TRBJ2-7	TGTGCCAGCAGCCCAACGGGTTTCCAGGGGGCCTACGAGCAGTACTTC	CASSPTGFQGAYEQYF
NA	TRBV4-1	NA	TRBJ2-1	TGCGCCAGCAGCCAAGTGCAGGGCTATGAGCAGTTCTTC	CASSQVQGYEQFF
NA	TRBV6-5	many	TRBJ1-5	TGTGCCAGCAGGGGAGCTCGGGGGGCGCGTCAGCCCCAGCATTTT	CASRGARGARQPQHF
NA	TRBV12-3/TRBV12-4	few	TRBJ1-1	TGTGCCAGCAAAAGGGGGATGGCTGAAGCTTTCTTT	CASKRGMAEAFF
TRBD1	TRBV25-1	NA	TRBJ1-1	TGTGCCAGCTCCCGGACAGGGGGTGGATACACTGAAGCTTTCTTT	CASSRTGGGYTEAFF
TRBD2	TRBV10-1	NA	TRBJ2-3	TGCGCCAGTTCAGGCGGGAGAAGCACAGATACGCAGTATTTT	CASSGGRSTDTQYF
TRBD2	TRBV4-1	NA	TRBJ2-3	TGCGCCAGCAGCCAAGGGGGACGGGGGGGCCATGCGGATACGCAGTATTTT	CASSQGGRGGHADTQYF
TRBD1	TRBV9	NA	TRBJ2-7	TGTGCCAGCAGCGCCTCGGGACAGGGCTCCTACGAGCAGTACTTC	CASSASGQGSYEQYF
TRBD2	TRBV2	NA	TRBJ2-5	TGTGCCAGCAGGGATACTAGCGGGGGCCCCCACTTC	CASRDTSGGPHF
TRBD1	TRBV19	once	TRBJ1-1	TGTGCCAGTAGCATACAGGGGGTTGCTGAAGCTTTCTTT	CASSIQGVAEAFF
TRBD2	TRBV7-6	NA	TRBJ2-7	TGTGCCAGCAGCCCGCCTCGGGGGGAGGTCTCCTACGAGCAGTACTTC	CASSPPRGEVSYEQYF
NA	TRBV27	NA	TRBJ1-1	TGTGCCAGCACCCTAAGGGGAGGGTCTACTGAAGCTTTCTTT	CASTLRGGSTEAFF
TRBD1	TRBV6-6	NA	TRBJ2-7	TGTGCCAGCGTCGGGACAGCTGGTGGGCAGTACTTC	CASVGTAGGQYF
NA	TRBV27	NA	TRBJ1-6	TGTGCCAGCAGTTCGACACCAAATTCACCCCTCCACTTT	CASSSTPNSPLHF
NA	TRBV28	NA	TRBJ2-7	TGTGCCAGCAGTTTCGGGTCAGGGACCTACGAGCAGTACTTC	CASSFGSGTYEQYF
NA	TRBV4-3	few	TRBJ1-2	TGCGCCAGCAGCCAAGAGCTCAGCTATGGCTACACCTTC	CASSQELSYGYTF
TRBD1	TRBV27	NA	TRBJ1-2	TGTGCCAGCAGTTTAAGGGGACAGGGGGACGGCTATGGCTACACCTTC	CASSLRGQGDGYGYTF
TRBD2	TRBV7-9	NA	TRBJ2-2	TGTGCCAGCAGCTTGGTCGGGAGGGGACCTACCGGGGAGCTGTTTTTT	CASSLVGRGPTGELFF
NA	TRBV4-1	NA	TRBJ2-7	TGCGCCAGCAGCCCCTGGCCTCCAGGCTACGAGCAGTACTTC	CASSPWPPGYEQYF
NA	TRBV5-1	NA	TRBJ1-1	TGCGCCAGCAGGCTCTCGAGACCGGGACACCAGAACACTGAAGCTTTCTTT	CASRLSRPGHQNTEAFF
TRBD1	TRBV18	NA	TRBJ1-4	TGTGCCAGCTCATTAAGACAGGGGACTAATGAAAAACTGTTTTTT	CASSLRQGTNEKLFF
TRBD1	TRBV7-2	NA	TRBJ1-5	TGTGCCAGCAGCTTAGGGACAGGGGGTTATAGCAATCAGCCCCAGCATTTT	CASSLGTGGYSNQPQHF
TRBD1	TRBV9	NA	TRBJ1-2	TGTGCCAGCAGCGCCGACGGGACAGCTAACTATGGCTACACCTTC	CASSADGTANYGYTF
TRBD1	TRBV28	NA	TRBJ1-2	TGTGCCAGCAGTTCCCCAGGGGGCTATGGCTACACCTTC	CASSSPGGYGYTF
NA	TRBV7-9	NA	TRBJ1-2	TGTGCCAGCAGCTTAGCGAGCACGGCTAACTATGGCTACACCTTC	CASSLASTANYGYTF
TRBD1	TRBV19	NA	TRBJ2-5	TGTGCCAGTAGTACAGGACAGGGTGGGGAGACCCAGTACTTC	CASSTGQGGETQYF
TRBD1	TRBV9	NA	TRBJ1-1	TGTGCCAGCAGCCCAGACAGGGGCCTTGGTTGGGCTTTCTTT	CASSPDRGLGWAFF
NA	TRBV7-9	NA	TRBJ1-1	TGTGCCAGCAGCTTGGATGAGGGCACTGAAGCTTTCTTT	CASSLDEGTEAFF
NA	TRBV5-4	few	TRBJ2-3	TGTGCCAGCATTAGTTTCCCCCCCCACAGGACCACAGATACGCAGTATTTT	CASISFPPHRTTDTQYF
NA	TRBV28	NA	TRBJ2-7	TGTGCCAGCAACATTGGGGGAGGGGCAGGGGACGAGCAGTACTTC	CASNIGGGAGDEQYF
TRBD1	TRBV29-1	NA	TRBJ1-2	TGCAGCGTAGCCGGACAGGACGCCTATGGCTACACCTTC	CSVAGQDAYGYTF
TRBD2	TRBV4-1	NA	TRBJ2-1	TGCGCCAGCACAGAGCGGGGGGACTCCTACAATGAGCAGTTCTTC	CASTERGDSYNEQFF
NA	TRBV10-3	NA	TRBJ2-2	TGTGCCCCCCCCGGGACTCTAACCACCGGGGAGCTGTTTTTT	CAPPGTLTTGELFF
NA	TRBV5-6	NA	TRBJ1-3	TGTGCCAGCAGCCGGGGGGAGGCTGGAAACACCATATATTTT	CASSRGEAGNTIYF
NA	TRBV9	NA	TRBJ2-1	TGTGCCAGTTCCGGGAATGAGCAGTTCTTC	CASSGNEQFF
NA	TRBV19	few	TRBJ2-6	TGTGCCAGTAGTATAGGAAGCGGAACCAACGTCCTGACTTTC	CASSIGSGTNVLTF
TRBD1	TRBV7-2	NA	TRBJ1-4	TGTGCCAGCAGCCGGGACAGGGCTAATGAAAAACTGTTTTTT	CASSRDRANEKLFF
NA	TRBV19	NA	TRBJ1-5	TGTGCCAGTAAGCACCCGGGAGGCAATCAGCCCCAGCATTTT	CASKHPGGNQPQHF
TRBD1	TRBV6-5	few	TRBJ2-5	TGTGCCAGCAGTTACTCAATCGGGACAGTAAGGGAGACCCAGTACTTC	CASSYSIGTVRETQYF
NA	TRBV7-9	NA	TRBJ2-2	TGTGCCAGCAGCTCTTGGAGGACCGCCAACACCGGGGAGCTGTTTTTT	CASSSWRTANTGELFF